A single sample gave rise to the 15 T cell receptor beta chains below, sequenced in a study of shared clonotypes between healthy human individuals. The assay was immunoSEQ multiplex PCR, and TCRdb's table has in-frame clones only and misses some. This table has about 1,800,000 clones, roughly 95% appearing once. CD45RO-negative, CCR7-selected cells formed the naive CD8 fraction, which excluded terminally differentiated effector memory CD45RA+ cells. The specimen was naive CD8+ T cells sorted from blood. The receptors derive from a young man in good health.

This chain joins TRBV27 and TRBJ2-5, with 10 bases lining up with TRBD1. V lost 4 bases and J lost 4; bases outside the gene matches: 6. Germline CDR1 is MNHEY and CDR2 is SMNVEV (reference sequence). The CDR3 runs to 15 residues. The CDR3 DNA is TGTGCCAGCAGTTACAGACAGGGGGCATCAGAGACCCAGTACTTC. Translated: CASSYRQGASETQYF.

For the CDR3, the DNA is TGTGCCAGTAGTAGGGACCATGTAGGCAATCAGCCCCAGCATTTT. This encodes CASSRDHVGNQPQHF. This chain joins TRBV19 and TRBJ1-5, with D possibly being TRBD1 (5 bases). The CDR3 spans 15 residues. Trimming left V 4 bases short and J 2 bases short, with 12 bases between. The germline CDR1 and CDR2 sequences are LNHDA and SQIVND (reference sequence).

Of note for this clone: At the DNA level, this CDR3 is encoded by other sequences in the same sample as well. The chain joins TRBV30 to TRBJ2-5; TRBD2 might be the D (5 bases). There are 12 residues in the CDR3. In germline, CDR1 is GTSNPN, CDR2 SVGIG (reference sequence). Trimming stripped 3 bases from V and 5 bases from J, with 10 bases between. The CDR3 is CAWSSTGETQYF. DNA of the CDR3: TGTGCCTGGAGCTCGACGGGGGAGACCCAGTACTTC. Full variable domain (missing parts from reference TRBV30 and TRBJ2-5): SQTIHQWPATLVQPVGSPLSLECTVEGTSNPNLYWYRQAAGRGLQLLFYSVGIGQISSEVPQNLSASRPQDRQFILSSKKLLLSDSGFYLCAWSSTGETQYFGPGTRLLVL.

CDR3 sequence reads: CASSVGGQSGNTIYF. Here the CDR3 DNA reads TGTGCCAGCAGCGTAGGGGGGCAATCTGGAAACACCATATATTTT. The rearrangement links TRBV9 to TRBJ1-3; TRBD1 might be the D (6 bases). Germline CDR1 reads SGDLS; CDR2 reads YYNGEE. The V end lost 0 bases, the J end lost 1 base, and 8 bases lay between the germline ends. The CDR3 contains 15 residues.

The genes are TRBV7-2 and TRBJ1-1; possibly TRBD1 for D (6 bases). Germline-derived CDR1 and CDR2 are SGHTA and FQGNSA. CDR3 length: 15 amino acids. Trimming shortened V by 2 bases and J by 5 bases, and 15 bases separated the two germline ends. This chain's CDR3 is CASSLYPGAGTEAFF. Written as DNA, the CDR3 is TGTGCCAGCAGCTTATATCCGGGGGCAGGTACTGAAGCTTTCTTT. Using reference TRBV7-2 and TRBJ1-1 for the parts outside the CDR3, the full variable domain is GAGVSQSPSNKVTEKGKDVELRCDPISGHTALYWYRQSLGQGLEFLIYFQGNSAPDKSGLPSDRFSAERTGGSVSTLTIQRTQQEDSAVYLCASSLYPGAGTEAFFGQGTRLTVV.

This sequence joins TRBV6-5 and TRBJ1-1; 9 positions match TRBD1. V shed 2 bases and J 7 bases; nucleotides not matched to a gene: 8. Germline CDR1 and CDR2: MNHEY and SVGAGI. The CDR3 runs 15 residues. The CDR3 is CASSYPGTGIREAFF. The CDR3 DNA follows: TGTGCCAGCAGTTACCCCGGGACAGGGATACGTGAAGCTTTCTTT.

As concerns this clone: The identical CDR3 is also encoded by other nucleotide sequences in the sample. This chain connects TRBV6-6 to TRBJ2-7, with no clear D. The CDR3 has 11 amino acids. Trimming shortened V by 5 bases and J by 3 bases, and 5 bases separated the two germline ends. CDR1 MNHNY and CDR2 SVGAGI come from the germline V gene (reference sequence). The DNA for the CDR3 is TGTGCCAGCAGTCAGAACTACGAGCAGTACTTC. Its protein product is CASSQNYEQYF.

The J gene is TRBJ1-2, the V gene TRBV27; D call uncertain. The germline V gene has CDR1 MNHEY and CDR2 SMNVEV (reference sequence). CDR3 size: 13 residues. Trimming removed 3 bases from V and 5 bases from J, with 10 bases in between. CDR3 residues: CASSFPSQYGYTF. In DNA, the CDR3 is TGTGCCAGCAGTTTCCCTAGCCAGTATGGCTACACCTTC.

As regards this clone: The sample carries other DNA sequences with the same CDR3. The chain combines TRBV18 with TRBJ2-3; no definite D call. Germline CDR1 is KGHSH and CDR2 is LQKENI. Trimming stripped 3 bases from V and 2 bases from J, with 6 bases between. This CDR3 spans 13 amino acids. The CDR3 sequence is CASSPPSTDTQYF. The CDR3 DNA reads as TGTGCCAGCTCACCGCCGTCCACAGATACGCAGTATTTT.

This sequence joins TRBV27 and TRBJ2-1; D perhaps matches TRBD2 (6 bases). V lost 1 base to trimming and J lost 7 bases, with 8 bases between them. Germline CDR1 and CDR2: MNHEY and SMNVEV (reference sequence). The CDR3 extends over 13 amino acids. The CDR3 bases are TGTGCCAGCAGTTTATACGGGGGAAATGAGCAGTTCTTC. Translating gives CASSLYGGNEQFF.

The chain combines TRBV4-3 with TRBJ2-5; 11 bases map to TRBD2. The length of the CDR3 is 18 residues. The germline V gene encodes CDR1 LGHNA and CDR2 YSLEER. V lost 4 bases, J lost 5 bases, and 15 bases stayed unmatched. CDR3 coding DNA: TGCGCCAGCAGCCGGTTACTAGCGGGAGTGAGTACAGGGGAGACCCAGTACTTC. This codes for CASSRLLAGVSTGETQYF.

The chain has TRBV4-1 and TRBJ2-3, with TRBD1 identical over 7 bases. Germline V CDR1 and CDR2: MGHRA, YSYEKL. This CDR3 spans 15 amino acids. V was pared by 5 bases and J by 4 bases, with 9 bases of the junction left unmatched. The CDR3 region has the DNA TGCGCCAGCAGCGAACGACAGGGCAGGGCAGATACGCAGTATTTT. Amino acid sequence: CASSERQGRADTQYF.

The J gene is TRBJ2-7, the V gene TRBV4-1, with D tentatively TRBD2 (5 bases). Between the trimmed V and J ends, which lost 4 bases and 2 bases, there was a span of 15 bases. From germline, CDR1 is MGHRA and CDR2 YSYEKL. The CDR3 consists of 15 residues. In DNA, the CDR3 is TGCGCCAGCAGCCCCGCAACGGGAAGGGCCTACGAGCAGTACTTC. Amino acids: CASSPATGRAYEQYF.

The chain employs TRBV25-1 and TRBJ2-7, with 10 positions matching TRBD2. The CDR3 totals 14 residues. Trimming cost V 4 bases and J 5 bases; bases outside gene matches: 5. Germline V gives CDR1 MGHDK, CDR2 SYGVNS. The CDR3 spells CASSALAGAHEQYF. DNA of the CDR3: TGTGCCAGCAGTGCGCTAGCGGGAGCCCACGAGCAGTACTTC.

This clone occurred once. The chain joins TRBV19 to TRBJ2-1, with D unclear. V shed 1 base and J shed 2 bases, with 6 bases lying between them. The CDR3 is 14 amino acids. The germline V gene has CDR1 LNHDA and CDR2 SQIVND (reference sequence). The CDR3 sequence is CASSIAAAYNEQFF. The CDR3 nucleotides read TGTGCCAGTAGTATAGCGGCGGCCTACAATGAGCAGTTCTTC.